This T cell receptor beta chain stems from a study of blood T cell repertoires in COVID-19. CDR1 and CDR2 from the germline V gene are SQVTM and ANQGSEA. The CDR3 length is 12 residues. V shed 6 bases, J shed 7 bases, and the junction held 6 bases outside the gene matches. Generated by immunoSEQ multiplex PCR, the TCRdb table keeps only in-frame clones and is missing some. The table records some 320,000 clones, 90% of them present only once. A few counts support this clone. Sequencing was performed on PBMCs or T cells enriched from blood (not recorded which). The rearrangement joins TRBV29-1 to TRBJ1-5; 7 bases are a match to TRBD1. This clonotype was sampled from a man aged 55 to 69 who had recovered from COVID-19. CDR3 DNA sequence: TGCAGCGTAGGACAGGCAGGGCAGCCCCAGCATTTT. This sequence encodes CSVGQAGQPQHF.